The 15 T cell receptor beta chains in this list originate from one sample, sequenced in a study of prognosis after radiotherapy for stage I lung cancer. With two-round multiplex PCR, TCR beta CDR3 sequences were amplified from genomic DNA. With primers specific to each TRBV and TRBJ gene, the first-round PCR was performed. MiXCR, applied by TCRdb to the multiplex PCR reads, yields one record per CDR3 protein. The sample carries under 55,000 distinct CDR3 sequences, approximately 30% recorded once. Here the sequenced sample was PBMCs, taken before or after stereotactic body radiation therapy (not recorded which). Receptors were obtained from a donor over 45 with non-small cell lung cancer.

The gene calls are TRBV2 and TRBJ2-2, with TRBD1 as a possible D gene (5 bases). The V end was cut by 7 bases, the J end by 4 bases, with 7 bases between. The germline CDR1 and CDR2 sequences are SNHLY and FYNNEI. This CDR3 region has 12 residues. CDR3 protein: CASKGFTGELFF. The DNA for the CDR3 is TGTGCCAGCAAGGGGTTCACCGGGGAGCTGTTTTTT.

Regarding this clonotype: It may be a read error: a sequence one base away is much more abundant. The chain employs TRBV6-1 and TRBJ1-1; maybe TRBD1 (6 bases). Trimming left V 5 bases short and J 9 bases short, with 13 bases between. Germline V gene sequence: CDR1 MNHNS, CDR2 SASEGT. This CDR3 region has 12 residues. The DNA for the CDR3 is TGTGCCAGCAGTCTATACACAGGGAAAGCTTTCTTT. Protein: CASSLYTGKAFF.

CDR3 in amino acids: CASSLPGLYTEAFF. The CDR3 DNA follows: TGTGCCAGCAGTTTGCCAGGTCTATACACTGAAGCTTTCTTT. The chain carries TRBV28 and TRBJ1-1; D remains ambiguous. Germline CDR1 MDHEN, CDR2 SYDVKM. V dropped 3 bases and J dropped 3 bases, with 11 bases sitting between them. This CDR3 has 14 residues.

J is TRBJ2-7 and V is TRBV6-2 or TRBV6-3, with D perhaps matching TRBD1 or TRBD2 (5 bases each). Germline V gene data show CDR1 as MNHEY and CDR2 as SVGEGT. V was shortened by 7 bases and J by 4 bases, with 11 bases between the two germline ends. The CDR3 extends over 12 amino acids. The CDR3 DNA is TGTGCCAGCAAGCGGACAACGTACGAGCAGTACTTC. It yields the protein CASKRTTYEQYF.

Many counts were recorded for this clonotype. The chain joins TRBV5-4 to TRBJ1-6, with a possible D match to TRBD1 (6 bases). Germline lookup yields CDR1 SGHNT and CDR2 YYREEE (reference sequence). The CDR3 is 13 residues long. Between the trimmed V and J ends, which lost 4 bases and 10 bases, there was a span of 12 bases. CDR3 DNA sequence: TGTGCCAGCAGCGTACAGGGAGACTCACCCCTCCACTTT. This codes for CASSVQGDSPLHF.

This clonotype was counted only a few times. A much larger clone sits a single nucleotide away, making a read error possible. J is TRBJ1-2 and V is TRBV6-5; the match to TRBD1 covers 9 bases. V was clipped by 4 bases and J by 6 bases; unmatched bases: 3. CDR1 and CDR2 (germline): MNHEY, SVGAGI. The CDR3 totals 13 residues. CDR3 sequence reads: CASSSRQGDGYTF. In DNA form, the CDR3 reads TGTGCCAGCAGTTCCCGACAGGGGGATGGCTACACCTTC.

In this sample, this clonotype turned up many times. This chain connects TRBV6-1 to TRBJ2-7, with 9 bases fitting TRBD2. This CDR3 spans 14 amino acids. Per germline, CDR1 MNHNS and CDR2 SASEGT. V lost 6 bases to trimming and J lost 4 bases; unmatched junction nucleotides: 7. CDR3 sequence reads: CASRFLSGSYEQYF. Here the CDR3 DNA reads TGTGCCAGCAGGTTTCTTAGCGGGAGTTACGAGCAGTACTTC.

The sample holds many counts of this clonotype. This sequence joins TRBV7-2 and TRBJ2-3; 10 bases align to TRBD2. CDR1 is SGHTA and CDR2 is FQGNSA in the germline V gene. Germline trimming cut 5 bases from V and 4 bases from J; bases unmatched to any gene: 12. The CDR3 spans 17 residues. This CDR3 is CASSRSGAGGFADTQYF. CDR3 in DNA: TGTGCCAGCAGCCGCAGTGGAGCGGGAGGGTTCGCAGATACGCAGTATTTT.

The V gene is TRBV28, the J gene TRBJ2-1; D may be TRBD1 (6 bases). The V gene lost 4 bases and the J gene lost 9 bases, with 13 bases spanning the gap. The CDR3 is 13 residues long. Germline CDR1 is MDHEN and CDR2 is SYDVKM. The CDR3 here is CASSSPVGGEQFF. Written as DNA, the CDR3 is TGTGCCAGCAGTTCCCCTGTAGGGGGTGAGCAGTTCTTC.

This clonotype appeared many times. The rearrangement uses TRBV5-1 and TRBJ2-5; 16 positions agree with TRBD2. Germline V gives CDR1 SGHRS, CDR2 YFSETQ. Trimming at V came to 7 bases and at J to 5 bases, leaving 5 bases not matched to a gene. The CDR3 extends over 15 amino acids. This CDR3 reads CASRGLAGGQETQYF. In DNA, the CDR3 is TGCGCCAGCCGGGGACTAGCGGGAGGGCAGGAGACCCAGTACTTC.

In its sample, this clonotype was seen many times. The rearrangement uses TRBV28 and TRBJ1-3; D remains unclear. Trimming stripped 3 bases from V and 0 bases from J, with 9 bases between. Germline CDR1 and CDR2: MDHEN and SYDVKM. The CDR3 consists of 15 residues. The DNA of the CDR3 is TGTGCCAGCAGTTTCGGCGGCTACTCTGGAAACACCATATATTTT. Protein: CASSFGGYSGNTIYF.

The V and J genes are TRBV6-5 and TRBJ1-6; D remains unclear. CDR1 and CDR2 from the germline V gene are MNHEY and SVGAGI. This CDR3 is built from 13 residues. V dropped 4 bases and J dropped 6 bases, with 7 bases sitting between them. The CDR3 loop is CASSSIINSPLHF. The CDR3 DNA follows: TGTGCCAGCAGTTCCATTATTAATTCACCCCTCCACTTT.

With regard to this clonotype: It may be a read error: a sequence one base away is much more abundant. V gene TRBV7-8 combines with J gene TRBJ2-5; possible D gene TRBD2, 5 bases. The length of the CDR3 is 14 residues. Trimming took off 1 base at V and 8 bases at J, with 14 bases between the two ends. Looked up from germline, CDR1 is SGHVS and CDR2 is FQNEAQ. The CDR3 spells CASSLDFLRDTQYF. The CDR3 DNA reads TGTGCCAGCAGCTTAGATTTCTTGAGGGATACCCAGTACTTC.

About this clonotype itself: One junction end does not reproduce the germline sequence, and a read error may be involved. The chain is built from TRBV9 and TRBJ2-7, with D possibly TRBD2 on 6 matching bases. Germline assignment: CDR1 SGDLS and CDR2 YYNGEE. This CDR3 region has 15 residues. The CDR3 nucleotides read TGTGCCAGCAGCCCCGCCCCAAGCGGGTGCTACGATCAGTACTTC. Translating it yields CASSPAPSGCYDQYF.

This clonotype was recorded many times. The CDR3 bases are TGCGCCAGCAGCCACGGACCTGGGGCTGAAGCTTTCTTT. It codes for CASSHGPGAEAFF. The chain couples TRBV4-3 to TRBJ1-1; D is uncertain. The length of the CDR3 is 13 residues. Per the germline V gene, CDR1 is LGHNA and CDR2 is YSLEER. Deletions cut 3 bases from V and 6 bases from J, with 11 bases between.